This T cell receptor (beta chain) stems from a study of shared clonotypes between healthy human individuals. Sequencing used immunoSEQ multiplex PCR; TCRdb keeps in-frame clones, though not all of them. The sample has 2 million to 2.5 million clones; approximately 95% are singletons. CDR1 is WSHSY and CDR2 is SAAADI in the germline V gene. Trimming cost V 2 bases and J 1 base; bases outside gene matches: 9. CDR3 size: 17 residues. The chain combines TRBV10-2 with TRBJ1-2; 8 bases map to TRBD1. Sequencing was performed on naive CD4+ T cells sorted from blood. The subset here: CD45RA+ positively selected. This receptor was taken from a man aged 18 to 30 in good health. The CDR3 sequence is CASSETRGTGGNYGYTF. The CDR3 DNA is TGCGCCAGCAGTGAGACCCGAGGGACAGGCGGTAACTATGGCTACACCTTC.